This is a list of T cell receptor beta chains from one sample in a study of blood T cell repertoires in COVID-19. Only in-frame clones appear in the TCRdb table, and some are missing; sequencing was by immunoSEQ multiplex PCR. This table has about 340,000 clones, around 88% appearing once. What was sequenced was peripheral blood. These receptors were obtained from a woman aged 55-70 years with COVID-19, enrolled during active disease. Each CDR3 is given with its conserved first and last residue. Fields, in order: CDR3 DNA, CDR3 protein, V gene, D gene, J gene, clone size. The D gene is left open where the match is weak. A row's size may be missing; if present it is once, few, many or a size class.

CDR3 DNA: TGCGCCAGCAGCTTGATGACGCTAGAGGAGACCCAGTACTTC; CDR3 protein: CASSLMTLEETQYF; V gene: TRBV5-1; D gene: -; J gene: TRBJ2-5; clone size: -
CDR3 DNA: TGTGCCAGTACGATCTGGGGGCCTGGGGGCGAAGCTTTCTTT; CDR3 protein: CASTIWGPGGEAFF; V gene: TRBV19; D gene: -; J gene: TRBJ1-1; clone size: -
CDR3 DNA: TGCGCCAGCAGCCAGGGGGGGGCGCCTAGCACAGATACGCAGTATTTT; CDR3 protein: CASSQGGAPSTDTQYF; V gene: TRBV4-3; D gene: -; J gene: TRBJ2-3; clone size: -
CDR3 DNA: TGTGCCAGCAGCCGAGAGGGGGCCACTGAAGCTTTCTTT; CDR3 protein: CASSREGATEAFF; V gene: TRBV3-1/TRBV3-2; D gene: TRBD1; J gene: TRBJ1-1; clone size: -
CDR3 DNA: TGTGCCAGTATAGGTATGGGGACAGGGGCGCTCGGGGCCAACGTCCTGACTTTC; CDR3 protein: CASIGMGTGALGANVLTF; V gene: TRBV19; D gene: TRBD1; J gene: TRBJ2-6; clone size: -
CDR3 DNA: TGTGCCAGTAGTGCCACAGGGTTTTCAGATCAGCCCCAGCATTTT; CDR3 protein: CASSATGFSDQPQHF; V gene: TRBV19; D gene: -; J gene: TRBJ1-5; clone size: few
CDR3 DNA: TGTGCCAGCAGCGAACTAGCGGGGGGGGCAGGTACGCAGTATTTT; CDR3 protein: CASSELAGGAGTQYF; V gene: TRBV13; D gene: TRBD2; J gene: TRBJ2-3; clone size: -
CDR3 DNA: TGTGCCAGCAGTGAATTAGGGAGGGGGATGGGCAATCAGCCCCAGCATTTT; CDR3 protein: CASSELGRGMGNQPQHF; V gene: TRBV2; D gene: -; J gene: TRBJ1-5; clone size: once
CDR3 DNA: TGCGCCAGCAGCTTATACAGGGGAAACGGAGATACGCAGTATTTT; CDR3 protein: CASSLYRGNGDTQYF; V gene: TRBV5-1; D gene: TRBD1; J gene: TRBJ2-3; clone size: -
CDR3 DNA: TGTGCCAGTTCCGACAGGTGGAACACTGAAGCTTTCTTT; CDR3 protein: CASSDRWNTEAFF; V gene: TRBV27; D gene: -; J gene: TRBJ1-1; clone size: -
CDR3 DNA: TGTGCCGTCAGCGGGGGGGCCACAGATACGCAGTATTTT; CDR3 protein: CAVSGGATDTQYF; V gene: TRBV7-7; D gene: TRBD2; J gene: TRBJ2-3; clone size: few
CDR3 DNA: TGTGCCAGCAGCCATGGGGGGTTCGATGAAAAACTGTTTTTT; CDR3 protein: CASSHGGFDEKLFF; V gene: TRBV14; D gene: -; J gene: TRBJ1-4; clone size: few
CDR3 DNA: TGTGCCAGCAAGAATATCGACTCCCAGGGCTTAAACTATGGCTACACCTTC; CDR3 protein: CASKNIDSQGLNYGYTF; V gene: TRBV7-8; D gene: -; J gene: TRBJ1-2; clone size: -
CDR3 DNA: TGTGCCAGCAGTGGCGCCGGGACTAGCGACGAGCAGTACTTC; CDR3 protein: CASSGAGTSDEQYF; V gene: TRBV6-2/TRBV6-3; D gene: TRBD2; J gene: TRBJ2-7; clone size: -
CDR3 DNA: TGTGCCAGCAGCCGGACAGGGCTGGTCAATGAGCAGTTCTTC; CDR3 protein: CASSRTGLVNEQFF; V gene: TRBV7-9; D gene: TRBD1; J gene: TRBJ2-1; clone size: -
CDR3 DNA: TGTGCCACTCGACAGGGGGGGACTGAAGCTTTCTTT; CDR3 protein: CATRQGGTEAFF; V gene: TRBV10-3; D gene: TRBD1; J gene: TRBJ1-1; clone size: -
CDR3 DNA: TGCAGTGCTAGAGACCAGGGCAAGCAGTACTTC; CDR3 protein: CSARDQGKQYF; V gene: TRBV20-1; D gene: -; J gene: TRBJ2-7; clone size: -
CDR3 DNA: TGCGCCAGCAGCCAAGATCCTCGATCGGTTACTTACAATGAGCAGTTCTTC; CDR3 protein: CASSQDPRSVTYNEQFF; V gene: TRBV4-1; D gene: -; J gene: TRBJ2-1; clone size: many
CDR3 DNA: TGTGCCAGTAGTATCAAAGGAGGCAATCAGCCCCAGCATTTT; CDR3 protein: CASSIKGGNQPQHF; V gene: TRBV19; D gene: -; J gene: TRBJ1-5; clone size: -